This T cell receptor beta chain originates from a study of early T cells in non-severe SARS-CoV-2 infection. This clonotype was found a few times. TCRdb redid the calling of the 5' RACE reads with MiXCR, one entry per CDR3 protein. The sample lists tens of thousands of distinct CDR3 sequences; about 12% were seen once. CDR1 is MNHEY, CDR2 SMNVEV, per germline (reference sequence). This CDR3 has 15 amino acids. V was cut by 5 bases and J by 4 bases, with 16 bases left in between. The V gene is TRBV27, the J gene TRBJ2-3; D call uncertain. The clonotype comes from an adult who was a healthcare worker with PCR-confirmed SARS-CoV-2 infection or an uninfected control (not recorded which). Sequenced: whole blood. CDR3 bases: TGTGCCAGCAGTCCCTCCCTCGGCACGGCAGATACGCAGTATTTT. It is translated as CASSPSLGTADTQYF.